This T cell receptor beta chain was sequenced for a study of T cell repertoires in cytomegalovirus infection. Germline-derived CDR1 and CDR2 are SEHNR and FQNEAQ (reference sequence). V was clipped by 3 bases and J by 4 bases, with 9 bases between them. This CDR3 contains 13 residues. This clonotype was picked up many times. Its specificity is not known. Broader study findings: HLA-C-restricted TCR beta clonotypes specific for CMV led the ex vivo response.

A single record per CDR3 protein comes from TCRdb applying MiXCR to the reads. There are just over 150,000 distinct CDR3 sequences in the sample; 20% to 25% occur only once, and 10% to 11% lies in the top ten. The V and J genes are TRBV7-9 and TRBJ1-1; no firm D call. Sequencing was performed on PBMCs. The TCR comes from a human donor in good health (CMV status not recorded). Some clones in this sample may be carry-over from other donors' samples. CDR3 DNA: TGTGCCAGCAGCTTGAGGGTAGGCACTGAAGCTTTCTTT. It encodes CASSLRVGTEAFF.